Here is one T cell receptor beta chain with its context. What it binds is not known. PCR involved 60 Vbeta and 13 Jbeta primers. The table came from immunoSEQ multiplex PCR; TCRdb's copy has only in-frame clones and leaves some out. Of approximately 70,000 clones in the sample, roughly 74% were seen once. There are 13 residues in the CDR3. Germline values: CDR1 MNHEY, CDR2 SMNVEV (reference sequence). Trimming took 6 bases from V and 7 from J, leaving 13 bases between them. This record comes from a study of cytomegalovirus exposure and HLA in healthy donors. Whole-study findings and limits: The availability of immune exposure information extended only to CMV serostatus.

The TCR sequence derives from a woman in her fifties or sixties in good health and CMV-seropositive. V and J are TRBV27 and TRBJ2-1; D possibly corresponds to TRBD2 (5 bases). The sequencing sample was made of PBMCs. Here the CDR3 reads CASSITPGNEQFF. The CDR3, as DNA: TGTGCCAGCAGCATCACCCCGGGAAATGAGCAGTTCTTC.